The source of this T cell receptor (beta chain) is a study of chemoradiotherapy in HPV16-positive cancers. Study findings and constraints: For HPV16-positive patients, expanding HPV-responsive T cells associated with longer recurrence-free survival.

The repertoire was sequenced with immunoSEQ multiplex PCR; TCRdb's copy has only in-frame clones and lacks some. Of 20,000 to 25,000 clones in the sample, approximately 86% are singletons; the top ten hold under 6%. This clone was seen more than once but under ten times. Its antigen remains unidentified. V was shortened by 2 bases and J by 1 base, with 8 bases between the two germline ends. Germline V gene sequence: CDR1 LNHDA, CDR2 SQIVND (reference sequence). The CDR3 sequence is 14 residues long. Over chemoradiotherapy, repertoires were sampled more than once. The sequence came from a human donor with HPV-associated anogenital cancer. This chain uses TRBV19 with TRBJ1-1; a possible D gene is TRBD1 (5 bases). Material: blood, obtained from a patient who underwent chemoradiotherapy. CDR3 nucleotides: TGTGCCAGTAGTATACTCCAGGGGAACACTGAAGCTTTCTTT. Protein: CASSILQGNTEAFF.